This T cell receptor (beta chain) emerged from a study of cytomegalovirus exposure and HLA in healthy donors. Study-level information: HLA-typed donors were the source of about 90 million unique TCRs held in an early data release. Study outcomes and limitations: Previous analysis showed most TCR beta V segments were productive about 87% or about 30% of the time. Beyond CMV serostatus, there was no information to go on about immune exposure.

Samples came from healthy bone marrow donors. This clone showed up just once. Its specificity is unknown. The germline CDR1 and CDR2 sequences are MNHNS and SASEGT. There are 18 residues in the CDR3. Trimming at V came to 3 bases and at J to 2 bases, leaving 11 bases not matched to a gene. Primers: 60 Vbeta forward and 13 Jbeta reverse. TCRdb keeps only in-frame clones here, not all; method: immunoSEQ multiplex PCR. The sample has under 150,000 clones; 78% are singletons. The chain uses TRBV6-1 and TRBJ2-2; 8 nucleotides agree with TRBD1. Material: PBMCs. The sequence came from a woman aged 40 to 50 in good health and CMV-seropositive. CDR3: CASSDRPWDRLNTGELFF. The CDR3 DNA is TGTGCCAGCAGTGACCGCCCATGGGACAGGTTAAACACCGGGGAGCTGTTTTTT.